Listed below are T cell receptor beta chains from one sample, sequenced in a study of Ad26.COV2.S vaccination and SARS-CoV-2 variants. This table comes from immunoSEQ multiplex PCR, and its TCRdb copy is limited to in-frame clones, with some not included. The sample consists of approximately 340,000 clones, roughly 81% of them appearing once. The specimen was peripheral blood, collected in a trial of Ad26.COV2.S vaccine versus placebo. These receptors all stem from a person aged 18 to 65 who received the Ad26.COV2.S COVID-19 vaccine or a placebo. Each CDR3 is given with its conserved first and last residue. Fields, in order: J gene, D gene, V gene, clone size, CDR3 DNA, CDR3 protein. D genes are given only for firm matches. A row's size may be missing; if present it is once, few, many or a size class.

J: TRBJ1-3
D: .
V: TRBV5-4
size: .
DNA: TGTGCCAGCAGCATTGGGACTTTCGGCTCTGGAAACACCATATATTTT
CDR3: CASSIGTFGSGNTIYF

J: TRBJ1-1
D: .
V: TRBV10-3
size: once
DNA: TGTGCCATCAGTGTAGGGCAGGGAAGCACTGAAGCTTTCTTT
CDR3: CAISVGQGSTEAFF

J: TRBJ1-5
D: TRBD1
V: TRBV6-2/TRBV6-3
size: .
DNA: TGTGCCAGCAGTACAGGGACAGGGGGCGTTTCTCAGCCCCAGCATTTT
CDR3: CASSTGTGGVSQPQHF

J: TRBJ2-7
D: .
V: TRBV10-2
size: .
DNA: TGCGCCAGCAGGCTAGGCTACGAGCAGTACTTC
CDR3: CASRLGYEQYF

J: TRBJ2-3
D: TRBD2
V: TRBV2
size: .
DNA: TGTGCCAGCAGTGGACTAGCGGGGACAGATACGCAGTATTTT
CDR3: CASSGLAGTDTQYF

J: TRBJ2-3
D: .
V: TRBV9
size: .
DNA: TGTGCCAGCAGCCTAAACACTAGAGGCACAGATACGCAGTATTTT
CDR3: CASSLNTRGTDTQYF

J: TRBJ2-7
D: .
V: TRBV4-1
size: .
DNA: TGCGCCAGCAGCCAATCGTCGATTGCCTACGAGCAGTACTTC
CDR3: CASSQSSIAYEQYF

J: TRBJ2-3
D: TRBD2
V: TRBV27
size: .
DNA: TGTGCCAGCAGTCCCAGGACTAGCGGGCGGGCAACAGATACGCAGTATTTT
CDR3: CASSPRTSGRATDTQYF

J: TRBJ1-2
D: .
V: TRBV10-2
size: .
DNA: TGCGCCAGCTCAGGGCAAGACTATGGCTACACCTTC
CDR3: CASSGQDYGYTF

J: TRBJ1-4
D: TRBD1
V: TRBV5-1
size: .
DNA: TGCGCCAGCAGCGGAGGGACAGGGGGCGGTGAAAAACTGTTTTTT
CDR3: CASSGGTGGGEKLFF

J: TRBJ2-5
D: .
V: TRBV18
size: .
DNA: TGTGCCAGCTCACCCCGGGACTCGGAGACCCAGTACTTC
CDR3: CASSPRDSETQYF

J: TRBJ1-4
D: .
V: TRBV30
size: .
DNA: TGTGCCTGGAGTGTACGAAACGGGTGGGATGAAAAACTGTTTTTT
CDR3: CAWSVRNGWDEKLFF

J: TRBJ2-7
D: TRBD1
V: TRBV28
size: .
DNA: TGTGCCAGCAGTTTTTTCAGGACAGGGGGGAACGAGCAGTACTTC
CDR3: CASSFFRTGGNEQYF

J: TRBJ2-2
D: TRBD1
V: TRBV27
size: .
DNA: TGTGCCAGCAGGGCCCAGGGGGTTGGGACCGGGGAGCTGTTTTTT
CDR3: CASRAQGVGTGELFF

J: TRBJ2-1
D: .
V: TRBV20-1
size: .
DNA: TGCAGTGCTAGTTTCCGACCGGGACCGGGTAATGAGCAGTTCTTC
CDR3: CSASFRPGPGNEQFF

J: TRBJ2-5
D: TRBD2
V: TRBV6-2/TRBV6-3
size: .
DNA: TGTGCCAGCAGTTCCGGGACTAGCGGTCAAGAGACCCAGTACTTC
CDR3: CASSSGTSGQETQYF

J: TRBJ2-5
D: .
V: TRBV7-2
size: .
DNA: TGTGCCAGCAGCACACAGGCCGGGCAAGCCGGAGAGACCCAGTACTTC
CDR3: CASSTQAGQAGETQYF

J: TRBJ2-7
D: .
V: TRBV9
size: .
DNA: TGTGCCAGCAGCCCTCGGGGGCAGAGAGACGAGCAGTACTTC
CDR3: CASSPRGQRDEQYF

J: TRBJ2-1
D: TRBD2
V: TRBV2
size: few
DNA: TGTGCCAGCTTAGCGGGAATGACCAATGAGCAGTTCTTC
CDR3: CASLAGMTNEQFF

J: TRBJ2-3
D: TRBD2
V: TRBV30
size: .
DNA: TGTGCCTGGAGTGTACGGCTAGCGGGGAGCACAGATACGCAGTATTTT
CDR3: CAWSVRLAGSTDTQYF

J: TRBJ2-2
D: TRBD2
V: TRBV7-2
size: .
DNA: TGTGCCAGCAGCTTCAGGACTAGCGGGAGATTTGCCGGGGAGCTGTTTTTT
CDR3: CASSFRTSGRFAGELFF

J: TRBJ2-5
D: TRBD2
V: TRBV3-1/TRBV3-2
size: .
DNA: TGTGCCAGCAGCCCAGGGACTAGCGACCAAGAGACCCAGTACTTC
CDR3: CASSPGTSDQETQYF

J: TRBJ1-1
D: TRBD1
V: TRBV19
size: .
DNA: TGTGCCAGTAGCGCCGGGACAGTAATGAACACTGAAGCTTTCTTT
CDR3: CASSAGTVMNTEAFF

J: TRBJ1-2
D: TRBD1
V: TRBV29-1
size: .
DNA: TGCAGCGTTCAGGGGGGAATGAGCTATGGCTACACCTTC
CDR3: CSVQGGMSYGYTF

J: TRBJ2-3
D: .
V: TRBV5-1
size: once
DNA: TGCGCCAGCAGCGATAGCGACCCAGTGACAGATACGCAGTATTTT
CDR3: CASSDSDPVTDTQYF

J: TRBJ2-3
D: .
V: TRBV18
size: few
DNA: TGTGCCAGCTCAGCGGCTAGCACAGATACGCAGTATTTT
CDR3: CASSAASTDTQYF

J: TRBJ2-7
D: .
V: TRBV4-1
size: .
DNA: TGCGCCAGCAGCCAAGGTCCGGGAGCGGCCTACGAGCAGTACTTC
CDR3: CASSQGPGAAYEQYF

J: TRBJ2-7
D: .
V: TRBV3-1/TRBV3-2
size: .
DNA: TGTGCCAGCAGCCAGCAGTCTCTAAGCTCCTACGAGCAGTACTTC
CDR3: CASSQQSLSSYEQYF

J: TRBJ1-6
D: TRBD1
V: TRBV7-2
size: .
DNA: TGTGCCAGTAAACAGGGGAGTGACTCACCCCTCCACTTT
CDR3: CASKQGSDSPLHF

J: TRBJ1-2
D: .
V: TRBV30
size: .
DNA: TGTGCCTGGACCCCTGGGGCCCTCTATGGCTACACCTTC
CDR3: CAWTPGALYGYTF

J: TRBJ1-1
D: TRBD1
V: TRBV5-4
size: .
DNA: TGTGCCAGCAGCTTCGGACAGGGTCAGGGCACTGAAGCTTTCTTT
CDR3: CASSFGQGQGTEAFF

J: TRBJ1-5
D: .
V: TRBV21-1
size: .
DNA: TGTGCCAGCGCCGCTAGTCAGCCCCAGCATTTT
CDR3: CASAASQPQHF

J: TRBJ2-2
D: .
V: TRBV2
size: .
DNA: TGTGCCAGCAGTGCCGACTACACCGGGGAGCTGTTTTTT
CDR3: CASSADYTGELFF

J: TRBJ1-2
D: .
V: TRBV5-1
size: .
DNA: TGCGCCAGCAGCGAAACCCCCGGGGGCGCCTATGGCTACACCTTC
CDR3: CASSETPGGAYGYTF

J: TRBJ2-7
D: TRBD2
V: TRBV5-1
size: .
DNA: TGCGCCAGCAGCTACTGGACTAGCGGCTCCTACGAGCAGTACTTC
CDR3: CASSYWTSGSYEQYF

J: TRBJ2-5
D: TRBD1
V: TRBV2
size: .
DNA: TGTGCCAGCAGTATGGACAGGCAAGAGACCCAGTACTTC
CDR3: CASSMDRQETQYF

J: TRBJ2-2
D: TRBD1
V: TRBV7-2
size: .
DNA: TGTGCCAGCTCGATGACAGGGGCTAACACCGGGGAGCTGTTTTTT
CDR3: CASSMTGANTGELFF

J: TRBJ1-1
D: TRBD1
V: TRBV19
size: .
DNA: TGTGCCAGTAGTATGGGGACAGGGGCTGTGGGGAACACTGAAGCTTTCTTT
CDR3: CASSMGTGAVGNTEAFF

J: TRBJ2-1
D: .
V: TRBV6-1
size: .
DNA: TGTGCCAGCAGTGAATCGACAGGCCACAATGAGCAGTTCTTC
CDR3: CASSESTGHNEQFF

J: TRBJ1-1
D: .
V: TRBV27
size: .
DNA: TGTGCCAGCACCTCAGGCCGCGTCCCGAACACTGAAGCTTTCTTT
CDR3: CASTSGRVPNTEAFF

J: TRBJ2-3
D: .
V: TRBV27
size: .
DNA: TGTGCCAGCAGTTTATACCTCTTGGGCACAGATACGCAGTATTTT
CDR3: CASSLYLLGTDTQYF

J: TRBJ2-7
D: TRBD2
V: TRBV10-3
size: .
DNA: TGTGCCATCAGGGCCGGGGGGACCTACGAGCAGTACTTC
CDR3: CAIRAGGTYEQYF

J: TRBJ2-1
D: TRBD2
V: TRBV3-1/TRBV3-2
size: few
DNA: TGTGCCAGCAGCAGAATAGCGGGAGGGAACAATGAGCAGTTCTTC
CDR3: CASSRIAGGNNEQFF

J: TRBJ2-5
D: TRBD2
V: TRBV7-2
size: .
DNA: TGTGCCAGCAGCGAAAGCGGGGTGACCCAGTACTTC
CDR3: CASSESGVTQYF

J: TRBJ2-3
D: TRBD2
V: TRBV11-2
size: .
DNA: TGTGCCAGCAGCTTGTTCCCGGCAGCGGGGGGCTCGACAGATACGCAGTATTTT
CDR3: CASSLFPAAGGSTDTQYF

J: TRBJ1-2
D: .
V: TRBV4-3
size: .
DNA: TGCGCCAGCAGCCAAGTCCCTTCTAACTATGGCTACACCTTC
CDR3: CASSQVPSNYGYTF

J: TRBJ1-1
D: .
V: TRBV6-2/TRBV6-3
size: .
DNA: TGTGCCAGCAGTTACGATTTGGGATTACACACTGAAGCTTTCTTT
CDR3: CASSYDLGLHTEAFF

J: TRBJ2-5
D: .
V: TRBV5-5
size: .
DNA: TGTGCCAGCAGCGCGGGGGCCCCCGGGACGCAAAAGAAAGAGACCCAGTACTTC
CDR3: CASSAGAPGTQKKETQYF

J: TRBJ1-2
D: .
V: TRBV6-1
size: .
DNA: TGTGCCAGCAGTGAAGGGGCAGATCCAATCTATGGCTACACCTTC
CDR3: CASSEGADPIYGYTF

J: TRBJ2-7
D: .
V: TRBV27
size: .
DNA: TGTGCCAGCAGTTGGGGTCGAATTTACGAGCAGTACTTC
CDR3: CASSWGRIYEQYF

J: TRBJ2-5
D: TRBD1
V: TRBV28
size: .
DNA: TGTGCCAGCAGCTACCCCGACAGGGGGCGAGAGACCCAGTACTTC
CDR3: CASSYPDRGRETQYF

J: TRBJ1-1
D: .
V: TRBV12-3/TRBV12-4
size: .
DNA: TGTGCCGCGCAGTGGGGAAACACTGAAGCTTTCTTT
CDR3: CAAQWGNTEAFF

J: TRBJ2-7
D: TRBD1
V: TRBV27
size: .
DNA: TGTGCCAGCAGTTTAGTGACAGGGGGGACCTACGAGCAGTACTTC
CDR3: CASSLVTGGTYEQYF

J: TRBJ2-6
D: .
V: TRBV5-1
size: few
DNA: TGCGCCAGCAGCTTGCTCGGACAGTCGATCTCTGGGGCCAACGTCCTGACTTTC
CDR3: CASSLLGQSISGANVLTF

J: TRBJ2-2
D: TRBD2
V: TRBV30
size: .
DNA: TGTGCCGGAACGCGGGGGGGCCGTACCGGGGAGCTGTTTTTT
CDR3: CAGTRGGRTGELFF

J: TRBJ1-1
D: .
V: TRBV7-8
size: few
DNA: TGTGCCAGCAGCTTACAGGGTGAAGCTTTCTTT
CDR3: CASSLQGEAFF

J: TRBJ2-3
D: .
V: TRBV7-2
size: .
DNA: TGTGCCAGCAGCTTAAACGGTAGAGCCAGCACAGATACGCAGTATTTT
CDR3: CASSLNGRASTDTQYF